Below, 27 T cell receptor beta chains from the same sample are listed, as sequenced in a study of cytomegalovirus exposure and HLA in healthy donors. The PCR was carried out with 60 Vbeta primers and 13 Jbeta primers. The method was immunoSEQ multiplex PCR; TCRdb's version includes in-frame clones alone and lacks a portion of them. The sample yields about 160,000 clones, roughly 79% seen once. The sample taken for sequencing was PBMCs. The receptors come from a woman aged 50 to 60 in good health and CMV-seropositive.

The CDR3 spells CSAPGGEKLFF. The CDR3 region has the DNA TGCAGTGCTCCGGGAGGCGAAAAACTGTTTTTT. V and J are TRBV20-1 and TRBJ1-4, with no clear D. The CDR3 has 11 amino acids. Germline-derived CDR1 and CDR2 are DFQATT and SNEGSKA (reference sequence). V was pared by 5 bases and J by 8 bases, with 9 bases between.

The chain carries TRBV7-9 and TRBJ1-5, with D unclear. Trimming removed 5 bases from V and 4 bases from J, with 6 bases in between. CDR3 length equals 12 residues. Germline CDR1 and CDR2: SEHNR and FQNEAQ (reference sequence). The DNA of the CDR3 is TGTGCCAGCAGCCTCACAAATCAGCCCCAGCATTTT. This gives the protein CASSLTNQPQHF.

The chain carries TRBV6-1 and TRBJ1-1, with no clear D. Trimming shortened V by 0 bases and J by 1 base, and 6 bases separated the two germline ends. CDR1 and CDR2 from the germline V gene are MNHNS and SASEGT. This CDR3 is 14 amino acids long. This CDR3 is CASSEALRNTEAFF. Written as DNA, the CDR3 is TGTGCCAGCAGTGAAGCGCTAAGGAACACTGAAGCTTTCTTT.

The chain employs TRBV2 and TRBJ1-2; tentative D call: TRBD1 (5 bases). Germline V gene sequence: CDR1 SNHLY, CDR2 FYNNEI. V was trimmed by 4 bases and J by 4 bases, leaving 10 bases between them. The CDR3 runs 13 residues. This chain's CDR3 is CASSVRAGYGYTF. The DNA of the CDR3 is TGTGCCAGCAGTGTCAGGGCTGGCTATGGCTACACCTTC.

The gene calls are TRBV5-1 and TRBJ1-2; 12 positions agree with TRBD1. V lost 4 bases to trimming and J lost 5 bases; unmatched junction nucleotides: 3. The CDR3 has 14 residues. The V gene's germline CDR1 is SGHRS and CDR2 YFSETQ. The CDR3 region is CASSTGQGAYGYTF. The CDR3, as DNA: TGCGCCAGCAGCACGGGACAGGGGGCTTATGGCTACACCTTC.

The gene calls are TRBV7-8 and TRBJ1-4; D call uncertain. Germline V CDR1 and CDR2: SGHVS, FQNEAQ. The CDR3 is 16 amino acids. Trimming stripped 1 base from V and 5 bases from J, with 14 bases between. DNA of the CDR3: TGTGCCAGCAGCTTAGAATGGCAGCCGGAGAATGAAAAACTGTTTTTT. Its protein product is CASSLEWQPENEKLFF. The whole variable domain, remainder taken from reference TRBV7-8 and TRBJ1-4, is GAGVSQSPRYKVAKRGQDVALRCDPISGHVSLFWYQQALGQGPEFLTYFQNEAQLDKSGLPSDRFFAERPEGSVSTLKIQRTQQEDSAVYLCASSLEWQPENEKLFFGSGTQLSVL.

The chain uses TRBV29-1 and TRBJ2-2; D remains unclear. The CDR3 spans 16 residues. CDR1 and CDR2 (germline): SQVTM, ANQGSEA. V lost 2 bases and J 2 bases, leaving 15 bases between the germline ends. The CDR3: CSVESRSQANTGELFF. The CDR3 region has the DNA TGCAGCGTTGAATCACGTAGTCAGGCTAACACCGGGGAGCTGTTTTTT.

In this sample, this clone turned up a few times. This chain joins TRBV4-3 and TRBJ1-1, with 7 bases matching TRBD1. Germline values: CDR1 LGHNA, CDR2 YSLEER. The CDR3 has 14 residues. The junction had 2 bases not matched to a gene; V was cut back by 3 bases and J by 1 base. This CDR3 is CASSQDRKNTEAFF. The DNA of the CDR3 is TGCGCCAGCAGCCAGGACAGGAAGAACACTGAAGCTTTCTTT.

This rearrangement joins TRBV28 to TRBJ1-5; 7 nucleotides match TRBD1. The V gene end was trimmed by 3 bases and the J gene end by 6 bases; junction bases not matched to a gene: 5. The CDR3 runs to 14 residues. Germline V CDR1 and CDR2: MDHEN, SYDVKM. CDR3 protein: CASSFRGGGQPQHF. The CDR3, as DNA: TGTGCCAGCAGTTTCAGAGGGGGCGGTCAGCCCCAGCATTTT.

The chain employs TRBV13 and TRBJ2-7; no clear D. Germline V lookup: CDR1 PRHDT, CDR2 FYEKMQ (reference sequence). The V gene lost 0 bases and the J gene lost 10 bases, with 13 bases spanning the gap. The CDR3 spans 13 residues. CDR3 bases: TGTGCCAGCAGCTTAGGGCACGGGTCGCGTCAGTACTTC. Protein sequence: CASSLGHGSRQYF. The whole variable domain, remainder taken from reference TRBV13 and TRBJ2-7, is AAGVIQSPRHLIKEKRETATLKCYPIPRHDTVYWYQQGPGQDPQFLISFYEKMQSDKGSIPDRFSAQQFSDYHSELNMSSLELGDSALYFCASSLGHGSRQYFGPGTRLTVT.

This chain connects TRBV7-2 to TRBJ1-4, with 7 bases lining up with TRBD1. CDR1 is SGHTA, CDR2 FQGNSA, per germline. The V segment lost 1 base and the J segment 4 bases; nucleotides outside the gene matches: 6. The CDR3 extends over 16 amino acids. The CDR3 region has the DNA TGTGCCAGCAGCTTAGGCCTAGGACAGGTTAATGAAAAACTGTTTTTT. It translates to CASSLGLGQVNEKLFF.

This clone was detected once. The chain is built from TRBV5-1 and TRBJ2-2; D possibly corresponds to TRBD1 (5 bases). Germline assignment: CDR1 SGHRS and CDR2 YFSETQ. With 4 bases removed from V and 2 bases from J, the gap between germline ends came to 9 bases. This CDR3 contains 14 residues. Here the CDR3 reads CASSTGQNTGELFF. DNA of the CDR3: TGCGCCAGCAGCACCGGACAAAACACCGGGGAGCTGTTTTTT. Together with reference TRBV5-1 and TRBJ2-2, the CDR3 gives the full variable domain: KAGVTQTPRYLIKTRGQQVTLSCSPISGHRSVSWYQQTPGQGLQFLFEYFSETQRNKGNFPGRFSGRQFSNSRSEMNVSTLELGDSALYLCASSTGQNTGELFFGEGSRLTVL.

The V and J genes are TRBV5-4 and TRBJ1-3; D not certain. CDR1 is SGHNT, CDR2 YYREEE, per germline (reference sequence). Trimming removed 2 bases from V and 7 bases from J, with 10 bases in between. The CDR3 sequence is 13 residues long. The CDR3 DNA sequence: TGTGCCAGCAGCTTACCAGGCGAGAACACCATATATTTT. The encoded protein is CASSLPGENTIYF.

V gene TRBV7-9 combines with J gene TRBJ1-1; 7 nucleotides match TRBD1. Germline V gene data show CDR1 as SEHNR and CDR2 as FQNEAQ (reference sequence). CDR3 size: 15 residues. The V and J ends lost 5 bases and 8 bases, in that order; junction bases with no gene match: 14. The CDR3 DNA reads TGTGCCAGCAGCCCTCCCGACAGGGCGGGGACCGAAGCTTTCTTT. Its protein is CASSPPDRAGTEAFF. The full variable domain, completed using reference TRBV7-9 and TRBJ1-1, is DTGVSQNPRHKITKRGQNVTFRCDPISEHNRLYWYRQTLGQGPEFLTYFQNEAQLEKSRLLSDRFSAERPKGSFSTLEIQRTEQGDSAMYLCASSPPDRAGTEAFFGQGTRLTVV.

The chain has TRBV9 and TRBJ1-1; 9 positions agree with TRBD1. This CDR3 is built from 21 residues. Unmatched junction bases numbered 18, after V lost 0 bases and J lost 0 bases. Germline CDR1 is SGDLS and CDR2 is YYNGEE. CDR3 coding DNA: TGTGCCAGCAGCGTAGTAGGGGACAGGGTCCTCTTCGGGATGATGAACACTGAAGCTTTCTTT. It specifies CASSVVGDRVLFGMMNTEAFF.

The rearrangement links TRBV27 to TRBJ1-5, with 10 nucleotides matching TRBD1. CDR1 and CDR2 from the germline V gene are MNHEY and SMNVEV (reference sequence). Losses at the gene ends were 3 bases for V and 2 bases for J; bases not matched to a gene: 1. The CDR3 is made up of 15 amino acids. CDR3 loop: CASSLGTGGNQPQHF. The CDR3 nucleotides read TGTGCCAGCAGTTTGGGGACAGGGGGCAATCAGCCCCAGCATTTT.

CDR3 loop: CASSLEASTGELFF. The CDR3, as DNA: TGCGCCAGCAGCTTAGAGGCGAGCACCGGGGAGCTGTTTTTT. This chain joins TRBV5-1 and TRBJ2-2; D ambiguous. Germline assignment: CDR1 SGHRS and CDR2 YFSETQ. This CDR3 comprises 14 residues. V gave up 2 bases and J gave up 4 bases, with 9 bases separating them.

The V and J genes are TRBV19 and TRBJ2-5; 9 positions agree with TRBD1. The junction had 9 bases not matched to a gene; V was cut back by 5 bases and J by 5 bases. The CDR3 loop spans 15 amino acids. The germline V gene encodes CDR1 LNHDA and CDR2 SQIVND (reference sequence). The CDR3 loop is CASSGTGSVLETQYF. CDR3 nucleotides: TGTGCCAGTAGTGGGACAGGGTCGGTGCTGGAGACCCAGTACTTC.

This chain uses TRBV18 with TRBJ1-4, with D maybe TRBD1 (5 bases). The CDR3 has 13 residues. The germline V and J ends were trimmed by 8 bases and 5 bases, with 12 bases remaining between them. The germline gives CDR1 KGHSH, CDR2 LQKENI. CDR3 sequence reads: CASTGQINEKLFF. CDR3 DNA: TGTGCCAGCACCGGACAAATAAATGAAAAACTGTTTTTT.

This CDR3 is CASSLPGGTDTQYF. In nucleotides, the CDR3 is TGTGCCAGTAGTCTTCCGGGAGGCACAGATACGCAGTATTTT. The J gene is TRBJ2-3, the V gene TRBV19, with a tentative D call TRBD2 (6 bases). Trimming pared 5 bases from V and 1 base from J, leaving 10 bases between. Germline CDR1 LNHDA, CDR2 SQIVND (reference sequence). The CDR3 runs 14 residues.

The gene calls are TRBV5-4 and TRBJ2-1, with TRBD2 matching over 10 bases. J lost 4 bases, V lost 4 bases, and 2 bases had no gene match. Looked up from germline, CDR1 is SGHNT and CDR2 is YYREEE (reference sequence). This CDR3 has 14 amino acids. The CDR3 is CASSRAGGYNEQFF. The CDR3 bases are TGTGCCAGCAGCCGAGCGGGAGGGTACAATGAGCAGTTCTTC.

This chain connects TRBV28 to TRBJ1-4; perhaps TRBD1 as D (6 bases). Trimming removed 6 bases from V and 8 bases from J, with 16 bases in between. The CDR3 contains 14 residues. Per germline, CDR1 MDHEN and CDR2 SYDVKM. The CDR3 loop reads CASRQGHRGEKLFF. CDR3 in DNA: TGTGCCAGCAGGCAGGGACACCGGGGCGAAAAACTGTTTTTT.

The V call is TRBV5-6, the J call TRBJ2-7; 10 bases are a match to TRBD1. V trimming: 2 bases; J trimming: 3 bases; junction bases outside the gene matches: 5. From germline, CDR1 is SGHDT and CDR2 YYEEEE. This CDR3 is 15 amino acids long. The CDR3: CASSFGTGEYYEQYF. The CDR3 DNA follows: TGTGCCAGCAGCTTTGGGACAGGGGAGTACTACGAGCAGTACTTC.

The chain is built from TRBV9 and TRBJ2-7, with a possible D match to TRBD2 (5 bases). CDR1 is SGDLS and CDR2 is YYNGEE in the germline V gene. This CDR3 is 16 amino acids long. The V end was cut by 4 bases, the J end by 0 bases, with 17 bases between. The CDR3 loop is CASSKGSAKSSYEQYF. CDR3 coding DNA: TGTGCCAGCAGCAAGGGTAGCGCCAAATCCTCCTACGAGCAGTACTTC.

The rearrangement joins TRBV2 to TRBJ1-5; D might be TRBD1 (6 bases). Deletions cut 6 bases from V and 6 bases from J, with 18 bases between. The CDR3 consists of 15 residues. The germline V gene encodes CDR1 SNHLY and CDR2 FYNNEI. The CDR3 nucleotides read TGTGCCAGCAGGTTTAGTCGGGGGGCGGGTCAGCCCCAGCATTTT. Its protein is CASRFSRGAGQPQHF.

This clone is a singleton in its sample. The CDR3 carries no conserved terminal phenylalanine or tryptophan, so it likely arises from a read error. The chain links TRBV6-1 to TRBJ1-5; unclear D gene. Trimming removed 4 bases at V and 1 base at J, with 11 bases between. This CDR3 spans 15 amino acids. In germline, CDR1 is MNHNS, CDR2 SASEGT. The CDR3 region is CASSVGARSNQPQHV. CDR3 bases: TGTGCCAGCAGTGTGGGAGCGCGGAGCAATCAGCCCCAGCATGTT.

This clone was seen a single time. The chain has TRBV4-1 and TRBJ2-7, with 9 bases that match TRBD1. Germline CDR1 is MGHRA and CDR2 is YSYEKL. V lost 2 bases, J lost 5 bases, and 13 bases stayed unmatched. The CDR3 is 17 amino acids. CDR3 amino acids: CASSQPPDRGNSDEQYF. CDR3 bases: TGCGCCAGCAGCCAACCTCCGGACAGGGGTAATTCTGACGAGCAGTACTTC.